A single T cell receptor (beta chain) is shown here with its context. A second PCR, run for roughly 7 to 12 cycles, used a sample-barcoded 5' primer plus a J-beta primer mix. In TCRdb, the 5' RACE reads were re-called with MiXCR into one record per CDR3 protein. The data show 780,000 or so distinct CDR3 sequences, approximately 60% seen once. This entry is derived from a study of blood T cells in healthy people across ages. Germline V gene sequence: CDR1 DFQATT, CDR2 SNEGSKA (reference sequence). V gave up 3 bases and J gave up 8 bases; unmatched junction bases: 8. This CDR3 contains 13 residues. The receptor comes from a man aged 35 to 55 in good health. The gene calls are TRBV20-1 and TRBJ1-2, with TRBD1 matching 8 bases. Sequencing used blood. CDR3 in amino acids: CSASATTGGGYTF. The CDR3 nucleotides read TGCAGTGCTAGCGCCACCACAGGGGGAGGCTACACCTTC.